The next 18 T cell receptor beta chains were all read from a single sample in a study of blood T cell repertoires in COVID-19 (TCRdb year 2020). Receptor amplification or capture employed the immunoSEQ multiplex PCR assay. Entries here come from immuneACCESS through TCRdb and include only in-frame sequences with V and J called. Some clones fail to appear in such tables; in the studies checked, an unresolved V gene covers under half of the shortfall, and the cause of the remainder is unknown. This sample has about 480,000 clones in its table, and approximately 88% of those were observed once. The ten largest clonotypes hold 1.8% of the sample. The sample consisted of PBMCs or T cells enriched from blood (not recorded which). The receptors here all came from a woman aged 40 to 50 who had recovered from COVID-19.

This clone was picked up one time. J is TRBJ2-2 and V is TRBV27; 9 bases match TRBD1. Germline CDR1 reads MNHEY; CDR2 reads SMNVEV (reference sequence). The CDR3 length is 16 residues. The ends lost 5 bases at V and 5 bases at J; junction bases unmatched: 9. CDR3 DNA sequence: TGTGCCAGCAGTCTTCACGACAGGGGGAAAACCGGGGAGCTGTTTTTT. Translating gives CASSLHDRGKTGELFF.

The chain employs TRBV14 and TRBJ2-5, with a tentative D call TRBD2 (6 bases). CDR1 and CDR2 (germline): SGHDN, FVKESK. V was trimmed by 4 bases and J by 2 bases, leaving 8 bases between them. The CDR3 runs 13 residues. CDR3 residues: CASSRLGQETQYF. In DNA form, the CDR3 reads TGTGCCAGCAGCCGACTAGGTCAAGAGACCCAGTACTTC.

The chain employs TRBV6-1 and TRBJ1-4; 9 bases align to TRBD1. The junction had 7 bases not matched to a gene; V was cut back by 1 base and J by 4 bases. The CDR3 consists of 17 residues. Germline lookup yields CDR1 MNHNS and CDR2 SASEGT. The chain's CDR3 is CASSEVVGTGFNEKLFF. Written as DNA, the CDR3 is TGTGCCAGCAGTGAAGTAGTGGGGACAGGGTTTAATGAAAAACTGTTTTTT.

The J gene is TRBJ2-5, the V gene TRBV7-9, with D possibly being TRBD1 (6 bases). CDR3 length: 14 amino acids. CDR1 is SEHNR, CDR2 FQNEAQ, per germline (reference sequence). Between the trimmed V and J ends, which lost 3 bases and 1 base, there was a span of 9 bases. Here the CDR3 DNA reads TGTGCCAGCAGCTTCTGGGACACCCAAGAGACCCAGTACTTC. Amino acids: CASSFWDTQETQYF. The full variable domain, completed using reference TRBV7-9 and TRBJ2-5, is DTGVSQNPRHKITKRGQNVTFRCDPISEHNRLYWYRQTLGQGPEFLTYFQNEAQLEKSRLLSDRFSAERPKGSFSTLEIQRTEQGDSAMYLCASSFWDTQETQYFGPGTRLLVL.

CDR3: CASSLAGQPDTGELFF. The CDR3, as DNA: TGCGCCAGCAGCTTGGCAGGGCAGCCCGACACCGGGGAGCTGTTTTTT. The V gene is TRBV5-1, the J gene TRBJ2-2; weak D call: TRBD1 (5 bases). The CDR3 has 16 amino acids. Germline V gene data show CDR1 as SGHRS and CDR2 as YFSETQ. The V and J ends lost 0 bases and 3 bases respectively, with 12 bases between them.

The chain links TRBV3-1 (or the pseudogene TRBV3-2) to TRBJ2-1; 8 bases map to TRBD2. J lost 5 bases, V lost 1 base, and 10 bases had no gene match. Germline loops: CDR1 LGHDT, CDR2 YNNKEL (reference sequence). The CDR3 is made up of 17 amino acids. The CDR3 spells CASSQVLDGRADNEQFF. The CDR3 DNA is TGTGCCAGCAGCCAAGTTCTCGACGGGAGGGCGGACAATGAGCAGTTCTTC.

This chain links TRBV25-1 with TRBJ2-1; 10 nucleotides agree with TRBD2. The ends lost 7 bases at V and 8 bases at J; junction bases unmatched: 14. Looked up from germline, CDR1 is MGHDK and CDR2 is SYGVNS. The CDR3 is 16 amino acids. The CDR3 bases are TGTGCCAGCACTCCAGATAGCGGGGGGTTTGTGCATGAGCAGTTCTTC. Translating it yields CASTPDSGGFVHEQFF.

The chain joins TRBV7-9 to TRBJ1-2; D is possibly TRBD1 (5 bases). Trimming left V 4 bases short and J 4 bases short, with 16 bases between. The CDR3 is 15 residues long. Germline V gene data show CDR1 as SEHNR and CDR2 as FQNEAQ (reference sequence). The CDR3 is CASSYWTDSSYGYTF. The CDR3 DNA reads TGTGCCAGCAGCTACTGGACCGACAGCTCCTATGGCTACACCTTC.

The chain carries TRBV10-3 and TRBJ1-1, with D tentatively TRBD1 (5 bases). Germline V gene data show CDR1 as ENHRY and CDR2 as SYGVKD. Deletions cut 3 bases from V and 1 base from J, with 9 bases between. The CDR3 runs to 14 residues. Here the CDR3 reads CAISEPGQNTEAFF. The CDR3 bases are TGTGCCATCAGTGAACCTGGACAGAACACTGAAGCTTTCTTT.

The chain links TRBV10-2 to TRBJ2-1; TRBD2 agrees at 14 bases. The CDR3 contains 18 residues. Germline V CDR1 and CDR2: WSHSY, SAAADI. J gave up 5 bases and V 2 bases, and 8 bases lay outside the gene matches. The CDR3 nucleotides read TGCGCCAGCAGTGAGCCCGGGACTAGCGGGAGTGGCCACAATGAGCAGTTCTTC. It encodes CASSEPGTSGSGHNEQFF.

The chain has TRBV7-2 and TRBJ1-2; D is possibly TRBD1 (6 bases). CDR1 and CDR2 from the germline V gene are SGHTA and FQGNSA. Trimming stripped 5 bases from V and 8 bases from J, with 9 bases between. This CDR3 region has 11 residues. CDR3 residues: CASSPRGGYTF. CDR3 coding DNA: TGTGCCAGCAGCCCCAGGGGAGGCTACACCTTC.

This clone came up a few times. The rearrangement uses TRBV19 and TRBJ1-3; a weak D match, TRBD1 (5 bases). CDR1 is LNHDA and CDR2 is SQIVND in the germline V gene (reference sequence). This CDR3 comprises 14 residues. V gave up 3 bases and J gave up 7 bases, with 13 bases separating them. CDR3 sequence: CASSMLAAGNTIYF. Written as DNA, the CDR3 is TGTGCCAGTAGTATGTTGGCGGCAGGGAACACCATATATTTT.

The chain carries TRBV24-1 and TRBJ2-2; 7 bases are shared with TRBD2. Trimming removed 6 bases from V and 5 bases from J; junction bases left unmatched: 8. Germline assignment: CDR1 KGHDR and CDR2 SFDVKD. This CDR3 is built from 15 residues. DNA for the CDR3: TGTGCCACCAGTAGGGCGGGAGACCCTACCGGGGAGCTGTTTTTT. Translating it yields CATSRAGDPTGELFF.

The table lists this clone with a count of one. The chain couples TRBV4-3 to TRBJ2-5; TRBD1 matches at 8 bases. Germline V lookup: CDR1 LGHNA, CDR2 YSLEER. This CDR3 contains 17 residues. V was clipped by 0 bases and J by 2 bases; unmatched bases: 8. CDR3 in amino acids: CASSQDVRTGLQETQYF. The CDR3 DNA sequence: TGCGCCAGCAGCCAAGACGTCCGGACAGGGTTACAAGAGACCCAGTACTTC.

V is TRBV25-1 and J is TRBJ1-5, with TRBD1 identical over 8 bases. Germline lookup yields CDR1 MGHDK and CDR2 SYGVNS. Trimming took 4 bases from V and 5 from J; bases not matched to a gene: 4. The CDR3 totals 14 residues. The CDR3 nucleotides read TGTGCCAGCAGTGGACAGGGGATGGATCAGCCCCAGCATTTT. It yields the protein CASSGQGMDQPQHF.

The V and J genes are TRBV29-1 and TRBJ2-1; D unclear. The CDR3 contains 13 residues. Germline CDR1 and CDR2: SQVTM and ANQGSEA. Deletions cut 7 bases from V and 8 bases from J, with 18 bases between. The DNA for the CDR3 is TGCAGCGCCCCCCACTTAGGTCAGGATGAGCAGTTCTTC. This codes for CSAPHLGQDEQFF.

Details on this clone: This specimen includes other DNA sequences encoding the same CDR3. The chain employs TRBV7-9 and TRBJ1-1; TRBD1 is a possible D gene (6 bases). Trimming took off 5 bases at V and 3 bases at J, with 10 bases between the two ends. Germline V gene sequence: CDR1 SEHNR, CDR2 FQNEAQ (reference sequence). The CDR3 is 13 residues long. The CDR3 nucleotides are TGTGCCAGCAGCCCTAGGGGGTACACTGAAGCTTTCTTT. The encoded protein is CASSPRGYTEAFF.

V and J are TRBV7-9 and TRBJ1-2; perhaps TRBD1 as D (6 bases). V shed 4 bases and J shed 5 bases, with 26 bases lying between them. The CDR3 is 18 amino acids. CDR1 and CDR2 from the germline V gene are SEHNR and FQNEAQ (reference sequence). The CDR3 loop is CASSSEFFTLQGTYGYTF. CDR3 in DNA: TGTGCCAGCAGCTCCGAATTTTTCACCCTACAGGGAACGTATGGCTACACCTTC.